The clone carrying this T cell receptor (beta chain) was seen a few times. TCRdb reprocessed the 5' RACE reads via MiXCR and lists one record per CDR3 protein. This table has fewer than 75,000 distinct CDR3 sequences, 16% appearing once. The data are from a study of T cells of healthy individuals. J gave up 3 bases and V 1 base, and 6 bases lay outside the gene matches. This CDR3 has 16 amino acids. Per germline, CDR1 SGHTA and CDR2 FQGNSA. The clonotype originates from a human donor in good health. The rearrangement joins TRBV7-2 to TRBJ2-1; 7 bases agree with TRBD2. The CDR3 bases are TGTGCCAGCAGCTTAGTACCGGGAGGTCTCTACAATGAGCAGTTCTTC. Translating gives CASSLVPGGLYNEQFF.